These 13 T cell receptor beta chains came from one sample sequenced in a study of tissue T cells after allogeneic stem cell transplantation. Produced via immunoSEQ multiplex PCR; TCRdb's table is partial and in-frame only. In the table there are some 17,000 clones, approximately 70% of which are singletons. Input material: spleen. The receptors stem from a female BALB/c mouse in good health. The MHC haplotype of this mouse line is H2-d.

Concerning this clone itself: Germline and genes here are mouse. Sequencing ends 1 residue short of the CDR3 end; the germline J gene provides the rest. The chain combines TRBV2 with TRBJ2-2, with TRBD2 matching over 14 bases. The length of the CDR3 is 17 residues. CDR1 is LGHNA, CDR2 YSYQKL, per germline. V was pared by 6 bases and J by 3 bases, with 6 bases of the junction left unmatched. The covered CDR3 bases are TGTGCCAGCAGTCGGGACTGGGGGGGCGTGGACACCGGGCAGCTCTAC. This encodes CASSRDWGGVDTGQLY. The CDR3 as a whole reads CASSRDWGGVDTGQLYF.

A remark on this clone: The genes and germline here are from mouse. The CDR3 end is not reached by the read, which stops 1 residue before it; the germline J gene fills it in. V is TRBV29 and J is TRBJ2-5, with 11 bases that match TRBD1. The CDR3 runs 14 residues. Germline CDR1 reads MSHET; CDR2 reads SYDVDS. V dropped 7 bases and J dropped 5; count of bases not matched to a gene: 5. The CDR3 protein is CASTPGTGGDTQYF. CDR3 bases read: TGTGCTAGCACCCCCGGGACAGGGGGAGACACCCAGTAC.

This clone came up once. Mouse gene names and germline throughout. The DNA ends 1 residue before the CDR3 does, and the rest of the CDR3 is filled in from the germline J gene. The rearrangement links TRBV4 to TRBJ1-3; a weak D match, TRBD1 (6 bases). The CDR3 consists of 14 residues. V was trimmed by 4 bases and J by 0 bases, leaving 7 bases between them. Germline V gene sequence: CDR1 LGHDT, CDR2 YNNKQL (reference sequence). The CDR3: CASSLQGSGNTLYF. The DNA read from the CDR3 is TGTGCCAGCAGCTTACAGGGTTCTGGAAATACGCTCTAT.

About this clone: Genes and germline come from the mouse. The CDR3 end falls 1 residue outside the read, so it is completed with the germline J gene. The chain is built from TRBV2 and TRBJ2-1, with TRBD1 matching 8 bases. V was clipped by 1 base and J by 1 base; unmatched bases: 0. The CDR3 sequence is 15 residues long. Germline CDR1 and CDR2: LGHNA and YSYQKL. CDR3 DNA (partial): TGTGCCAGCAGCCAAGGACAGGGGAACTATGCTGAGCAGTTC. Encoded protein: CASSQGQGNYAEQF. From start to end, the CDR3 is CASSQGQGNYAEQFF.

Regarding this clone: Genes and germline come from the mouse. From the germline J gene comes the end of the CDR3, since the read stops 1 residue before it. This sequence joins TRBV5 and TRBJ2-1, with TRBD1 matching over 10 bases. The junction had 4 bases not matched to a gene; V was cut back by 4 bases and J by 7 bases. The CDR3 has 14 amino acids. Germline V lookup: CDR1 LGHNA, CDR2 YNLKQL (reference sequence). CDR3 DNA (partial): TGTGCCAGCAGCCCGACAGGGGGCGGGGCTGAGCAGTTC. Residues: CASSPTGGGAEQF. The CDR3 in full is CASSPTGGGAEQFF.

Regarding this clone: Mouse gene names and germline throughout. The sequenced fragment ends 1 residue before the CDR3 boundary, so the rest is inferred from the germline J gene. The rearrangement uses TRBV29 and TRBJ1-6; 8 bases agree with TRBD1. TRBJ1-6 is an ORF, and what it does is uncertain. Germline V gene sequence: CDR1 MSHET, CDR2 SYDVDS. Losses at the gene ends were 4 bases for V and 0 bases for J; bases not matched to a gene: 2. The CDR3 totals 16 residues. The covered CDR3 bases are TGTGCTAGCAGTTGGGACAGGAATTCCTATAATTCGCCCCTCTAC. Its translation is CASSWDRNSYNSPLY. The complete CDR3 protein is CASSWDRNSYNSPLYF.

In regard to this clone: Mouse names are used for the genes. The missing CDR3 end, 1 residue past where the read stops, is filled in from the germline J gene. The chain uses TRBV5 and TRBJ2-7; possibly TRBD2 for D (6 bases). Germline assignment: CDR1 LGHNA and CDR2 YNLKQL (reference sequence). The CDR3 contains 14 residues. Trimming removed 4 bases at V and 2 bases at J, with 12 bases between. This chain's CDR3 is CASSPRLATYEQYF. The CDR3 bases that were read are TGTGCCAGCAGCCCCCGACTGGCTACCTATGAACAGTAC.

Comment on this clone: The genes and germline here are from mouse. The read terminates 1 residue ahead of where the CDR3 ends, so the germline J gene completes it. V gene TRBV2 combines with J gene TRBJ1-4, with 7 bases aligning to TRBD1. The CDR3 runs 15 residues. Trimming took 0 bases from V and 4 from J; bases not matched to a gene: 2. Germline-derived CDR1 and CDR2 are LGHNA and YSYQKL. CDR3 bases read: TGTGCCAGCAGCCAAGAACAGGGGCTCAACGAAAGATTATTT. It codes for CASSQEQGLNERLF. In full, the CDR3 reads CASSQEQGLNERLFF.

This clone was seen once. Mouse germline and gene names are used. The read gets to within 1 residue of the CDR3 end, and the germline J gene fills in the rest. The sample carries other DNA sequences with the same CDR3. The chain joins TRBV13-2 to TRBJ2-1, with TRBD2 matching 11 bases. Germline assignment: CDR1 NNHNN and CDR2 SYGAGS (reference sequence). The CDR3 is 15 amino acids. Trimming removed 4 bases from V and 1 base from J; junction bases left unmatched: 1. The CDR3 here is CASGRDWGNYAEQFF. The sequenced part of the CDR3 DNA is TGTGCCAGCGGTCGGGACTGGGGGAACTATGCTGAGCAGTTC.

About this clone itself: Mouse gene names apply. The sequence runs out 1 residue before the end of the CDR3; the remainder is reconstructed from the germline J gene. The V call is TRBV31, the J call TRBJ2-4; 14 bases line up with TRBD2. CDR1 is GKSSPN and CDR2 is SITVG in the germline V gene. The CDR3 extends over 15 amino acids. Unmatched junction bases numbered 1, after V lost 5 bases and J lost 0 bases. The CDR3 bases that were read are TGTGCCTGGGGGGACTGGGGGGGCAGTCAAAACACCTTGTAC. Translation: CAWGDWGGSQNTLY. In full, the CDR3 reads CAWGDWGGSQNTLYF.

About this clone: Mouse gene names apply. The CDR3 here is CASSPRDYEQYF. CDR3 DNA (partial): TGTGCCAGCAGTCCCCGGGATTATGAACAGTAC. V and J are TRBV19 and TRBJ2-7; D uncertain. The sequenced fragment ends 1 residue before the CDR3 boundary, so the rest is inferred from the germline J gene. The CDR3 has 12 amino acids. Germline CDR1 is FNHDT and CDR2 is SITEND (reference sequence). V lost 4 bases to trimming and J lost 4 bases, with 9 bases between them.

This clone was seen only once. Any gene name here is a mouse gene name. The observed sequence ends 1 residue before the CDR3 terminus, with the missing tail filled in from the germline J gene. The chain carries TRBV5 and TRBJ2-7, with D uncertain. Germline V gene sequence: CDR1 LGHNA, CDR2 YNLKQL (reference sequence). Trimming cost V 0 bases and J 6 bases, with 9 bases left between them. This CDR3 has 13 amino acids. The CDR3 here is CASSQEQRFEQYF. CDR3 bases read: TGTGCCAGCAGCCAAGAACAGAGGTTTGAACAGTAC.

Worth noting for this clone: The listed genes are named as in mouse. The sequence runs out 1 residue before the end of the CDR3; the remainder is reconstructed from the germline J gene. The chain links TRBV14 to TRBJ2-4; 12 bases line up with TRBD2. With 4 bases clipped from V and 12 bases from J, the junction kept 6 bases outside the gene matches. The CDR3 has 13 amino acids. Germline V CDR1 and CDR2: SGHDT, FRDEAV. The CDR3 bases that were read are TGTGCCAGCAGTCCCGACTGGGGGGGCGCTTTGTAC. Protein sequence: CASSPDWGGALY. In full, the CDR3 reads CASSPDWGGALYF.